This TCR beta chain was retrieved from a study of blood T cell repertoires in COVID-19. Study in general: Sites across the United States, Italy and Spain contributed samples from acute and convalescent COVID-19.

The CDR3 is 14 residues long. Per the germline V gene, CDR1 is LGHNA and CDR2 is YSLEER. The V end was cut by 0 bases, the J end by 5 bases, with 9 bases between. Under the authors' procedure: It was from reference gene primer amplification that nucleated cell counts were estimated. The assay was immunoSEQ multiplex PCR, and TCRdb's table has in-frame clones only and misses some. V, J and clone size were drawn from that table, and D and trimming were deduced from the DNA. In the table there are about 250,000 clones, 70% to 90% of which are singletons. This TCR was recovered from a young man with active or convalescent COVID-19. Sequencing was done on a sample of peripheral blood. The genes are TRBV4-3 and TRBJ2-3; D possibly corresponds to TRBD1 (6 bases). In DNA form, the CDR3 reads TGCGCCAGCAGCCAAGAGGGGGCCGGAGATACGCAGTATTTT. It codes for CASSQEGAGDTQYF.